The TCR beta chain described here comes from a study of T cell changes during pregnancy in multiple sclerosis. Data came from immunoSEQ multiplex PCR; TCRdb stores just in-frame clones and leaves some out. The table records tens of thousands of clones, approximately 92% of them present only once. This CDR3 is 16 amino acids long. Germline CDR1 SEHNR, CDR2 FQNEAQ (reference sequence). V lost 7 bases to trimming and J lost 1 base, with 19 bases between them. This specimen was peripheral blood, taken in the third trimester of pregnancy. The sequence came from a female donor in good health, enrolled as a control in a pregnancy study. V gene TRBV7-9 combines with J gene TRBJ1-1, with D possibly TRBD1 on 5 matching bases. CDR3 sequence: CASKKVGGAPNTEAFF. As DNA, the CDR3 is TGTGCCAGCAAAAAAGTGGGGGGAGCCCCGAACACTGAAGCTTTCTTT.